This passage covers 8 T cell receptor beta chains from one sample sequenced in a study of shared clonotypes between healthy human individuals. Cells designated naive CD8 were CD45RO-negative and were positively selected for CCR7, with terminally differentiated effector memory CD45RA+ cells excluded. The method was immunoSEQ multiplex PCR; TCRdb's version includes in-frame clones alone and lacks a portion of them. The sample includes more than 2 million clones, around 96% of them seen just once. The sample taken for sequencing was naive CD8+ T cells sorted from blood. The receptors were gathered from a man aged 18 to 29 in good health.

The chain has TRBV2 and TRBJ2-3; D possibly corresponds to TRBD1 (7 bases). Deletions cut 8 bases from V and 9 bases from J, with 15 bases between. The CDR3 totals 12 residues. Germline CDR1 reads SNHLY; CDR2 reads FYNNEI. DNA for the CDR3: TGTGCCAGCCAGGGGGGCCGGGGAACGCAGTATTTT. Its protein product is CASQGGRGTQYF.

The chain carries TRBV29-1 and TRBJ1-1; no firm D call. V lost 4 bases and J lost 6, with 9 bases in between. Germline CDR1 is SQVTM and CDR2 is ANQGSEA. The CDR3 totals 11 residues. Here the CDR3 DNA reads TGCAGCGTTGTTGTATCCGCTGAAGCTTTCTTT. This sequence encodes CSVVVSAEAFF.

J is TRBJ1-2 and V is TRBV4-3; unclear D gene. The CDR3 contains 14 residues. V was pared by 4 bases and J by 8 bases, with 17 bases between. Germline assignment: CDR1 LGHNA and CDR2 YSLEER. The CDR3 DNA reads TGCGCCAGCAGCCTCGGAATCGAGGGAGGGGGCTACACCTTC. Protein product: CASSLGIEGGGYTF.

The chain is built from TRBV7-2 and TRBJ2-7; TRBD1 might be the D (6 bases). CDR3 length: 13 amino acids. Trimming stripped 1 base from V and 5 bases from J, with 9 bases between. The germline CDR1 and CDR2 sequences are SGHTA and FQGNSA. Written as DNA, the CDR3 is TGTGCCAGCAGCTTAGAGCAGGGGAACGAGCAGTACTTC. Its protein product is CASSLEQGNEQYF.

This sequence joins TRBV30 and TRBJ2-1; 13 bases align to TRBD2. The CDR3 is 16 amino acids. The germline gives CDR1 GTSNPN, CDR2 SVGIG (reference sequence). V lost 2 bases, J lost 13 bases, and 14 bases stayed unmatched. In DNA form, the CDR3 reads TGTGCCTGGAGTTCTATTGTACTAGCGGGAGGGCCTGGACAGTTCTTC. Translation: CAWSSIVLAGGPGQFF. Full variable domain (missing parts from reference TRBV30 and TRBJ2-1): SQTIHQWPATLVQPVGSPLSLECTVEGTSNPNLYWYRQAAGRGLQLLFYSVGIGQISSEVPQNLSASRPQDRQFILSSKKLLLSDSGFYLCAWSSIVLAGGPGQFFGPGTRLTVL.

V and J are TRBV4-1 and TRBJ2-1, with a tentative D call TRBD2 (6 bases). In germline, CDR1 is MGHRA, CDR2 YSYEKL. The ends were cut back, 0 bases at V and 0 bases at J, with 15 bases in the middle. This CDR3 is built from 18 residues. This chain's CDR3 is CASSQDVGRDSSYNEQFF. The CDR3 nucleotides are TGCGCCAGCAGCCAAGATGTCGGGCGGGATAGCTCCTACAATGAGCAGTTCTTC.

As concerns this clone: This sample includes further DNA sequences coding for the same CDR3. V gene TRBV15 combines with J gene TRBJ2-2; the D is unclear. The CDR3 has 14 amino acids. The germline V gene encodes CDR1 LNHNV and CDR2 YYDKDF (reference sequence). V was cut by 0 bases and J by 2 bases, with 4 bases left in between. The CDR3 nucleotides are TGTGCCACCAGCAGAGAGGGAAACACCGGGGAGCTGTTTTTT. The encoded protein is CATSREGNTGELFF.

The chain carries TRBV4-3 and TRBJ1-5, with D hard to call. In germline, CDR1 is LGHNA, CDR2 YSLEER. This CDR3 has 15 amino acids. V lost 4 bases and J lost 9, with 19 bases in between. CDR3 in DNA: TGCGCCAGCAGCCCTAGAAGATCGAACGCGTGGCCCCAGCATTTT. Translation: CASSPRRSNAWPQHF.